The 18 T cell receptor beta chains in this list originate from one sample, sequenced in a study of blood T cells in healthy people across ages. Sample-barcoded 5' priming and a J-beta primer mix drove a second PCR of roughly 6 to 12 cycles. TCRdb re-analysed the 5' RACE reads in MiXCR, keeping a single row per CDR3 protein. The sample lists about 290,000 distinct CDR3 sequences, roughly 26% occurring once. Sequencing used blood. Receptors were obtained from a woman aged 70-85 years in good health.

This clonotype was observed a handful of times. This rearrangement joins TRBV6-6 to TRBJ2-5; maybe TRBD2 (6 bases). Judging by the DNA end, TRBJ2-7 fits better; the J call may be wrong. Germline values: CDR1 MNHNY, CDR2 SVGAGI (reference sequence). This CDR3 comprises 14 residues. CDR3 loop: CASSYGGKGYEQYF. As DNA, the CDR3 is TGTGCCAGCAGTTACGGGGGGAAGGGGTACGAGCAGTACTTC.

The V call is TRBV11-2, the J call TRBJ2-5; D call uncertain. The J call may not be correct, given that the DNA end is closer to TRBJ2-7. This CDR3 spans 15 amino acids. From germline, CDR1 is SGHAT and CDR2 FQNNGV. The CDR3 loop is CASSLMVGSMNEQYF. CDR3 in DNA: TGTGCCAGCAGCTTAATGGTTGGCAGCATGAACGAGCAGTACTTC.

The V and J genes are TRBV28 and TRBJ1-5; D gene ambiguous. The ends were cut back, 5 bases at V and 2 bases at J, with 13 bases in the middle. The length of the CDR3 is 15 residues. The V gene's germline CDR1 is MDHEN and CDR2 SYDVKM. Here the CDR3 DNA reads TGTGCCAGCAGTCTTGACACCAGAGGCAATCAGCCCCAGCATTTT. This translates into CASSLDTRGNQPQHF.

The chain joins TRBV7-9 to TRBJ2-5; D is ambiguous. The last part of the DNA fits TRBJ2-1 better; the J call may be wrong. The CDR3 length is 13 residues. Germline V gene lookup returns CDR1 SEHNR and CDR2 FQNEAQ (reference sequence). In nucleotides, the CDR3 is TGTGCCAGCAGCTCTGGGATAGGTGATGAGCAGTTCTTC. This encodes CASSSGIGDEQFF.

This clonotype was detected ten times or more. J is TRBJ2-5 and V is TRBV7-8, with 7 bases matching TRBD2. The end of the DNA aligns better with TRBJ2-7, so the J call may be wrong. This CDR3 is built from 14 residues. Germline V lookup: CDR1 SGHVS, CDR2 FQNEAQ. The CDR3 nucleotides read TGTGCCAGCAGCCCATGGGGGGGAGGTAACGAGCAGTACTTC. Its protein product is CASSPWGGGNEQYF.

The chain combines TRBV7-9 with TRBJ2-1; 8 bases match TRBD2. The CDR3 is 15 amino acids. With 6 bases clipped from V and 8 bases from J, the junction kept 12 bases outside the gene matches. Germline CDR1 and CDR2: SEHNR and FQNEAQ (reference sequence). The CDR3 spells CASSLNREGPDEQFF. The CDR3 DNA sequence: TGTGCCAGCAGTCTAAATCGGGAGGGCCCTGATGAGCAGTTCTTC.

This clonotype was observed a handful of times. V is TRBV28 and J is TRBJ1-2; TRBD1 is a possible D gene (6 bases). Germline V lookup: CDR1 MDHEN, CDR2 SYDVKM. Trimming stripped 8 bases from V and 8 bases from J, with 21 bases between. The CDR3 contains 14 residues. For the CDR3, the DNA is TGTGCCAGCTGCAAGGGAGGGACAACCGGCGGCTACACCTTC. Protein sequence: CASCKGGTTGGYTF.

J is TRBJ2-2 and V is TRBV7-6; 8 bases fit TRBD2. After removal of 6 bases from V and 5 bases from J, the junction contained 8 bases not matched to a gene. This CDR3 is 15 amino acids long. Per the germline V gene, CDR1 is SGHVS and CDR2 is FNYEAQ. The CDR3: CASREAGVRTGELFF. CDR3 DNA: TGTGCCAGCAGGGAAGCGGGAGTAAGGACCGGGGAGCTGTTTTTT.

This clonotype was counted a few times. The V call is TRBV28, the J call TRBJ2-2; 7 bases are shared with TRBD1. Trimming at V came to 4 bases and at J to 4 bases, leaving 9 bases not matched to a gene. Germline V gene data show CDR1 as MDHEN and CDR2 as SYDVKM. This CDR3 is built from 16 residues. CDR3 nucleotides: TGTGCCAGCAGTTCCCAGACAGGGACGGTCACCGGGGAGCTGTTTTTT. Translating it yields CASSSQTGTVTGELFF.

The CDR3 DNA sequence: TGCAGTGGGGTCACCTACAATGAGCAGTTCTTC. Encoded protein: CSGVTYNEQFF. The genes are TRBV20-1 and TRBJ2-1, with D unclear. CDR1 and CDR2 from the germline V gene are DFQATT and SNEGSKA (reference sequence). The CDR3 is 11 residues long. V dropped 7 bases and J dropped 2 bases, with 6 bases sitting between them.

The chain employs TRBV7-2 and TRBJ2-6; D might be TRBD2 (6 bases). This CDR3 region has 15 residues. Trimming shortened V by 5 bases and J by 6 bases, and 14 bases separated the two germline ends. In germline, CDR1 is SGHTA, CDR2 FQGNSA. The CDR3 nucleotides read TGTGCCAGCAGCCCAGGGAGGCGTACGGCCAACGTCCTGACTTTC. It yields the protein CASSPGRRTANVLTF.

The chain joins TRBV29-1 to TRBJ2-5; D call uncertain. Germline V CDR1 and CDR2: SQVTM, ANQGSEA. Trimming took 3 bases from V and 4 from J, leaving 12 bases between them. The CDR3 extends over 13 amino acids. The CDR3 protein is CSVERGNGETQYF. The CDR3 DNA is TGCAGCGTTGAGCGCGGCAATGGAGAGACCCAGTACTTC.

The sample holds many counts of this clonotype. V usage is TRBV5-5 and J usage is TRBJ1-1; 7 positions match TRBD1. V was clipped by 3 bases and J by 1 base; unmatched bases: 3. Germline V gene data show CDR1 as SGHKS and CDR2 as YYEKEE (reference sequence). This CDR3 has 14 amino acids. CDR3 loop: CASSWGQTNTEAFF. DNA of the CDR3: TGTGCCAGCAGCTGGGGACAGACGAACACTGAAGCTTTCTTT.

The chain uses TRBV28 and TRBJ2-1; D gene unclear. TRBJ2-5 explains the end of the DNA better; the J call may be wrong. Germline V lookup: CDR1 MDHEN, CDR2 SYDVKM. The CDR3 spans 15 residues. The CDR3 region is CASNFTKVDEETQYF. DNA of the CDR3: TGTGCCAGCAATTTTACCAAGGTAGACGAAGAGACCCAGTACTTC.

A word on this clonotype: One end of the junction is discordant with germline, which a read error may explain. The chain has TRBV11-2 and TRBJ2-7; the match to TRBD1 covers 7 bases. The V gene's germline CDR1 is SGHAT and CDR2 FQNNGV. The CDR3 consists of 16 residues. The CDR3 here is CASSLGRGQTLYEQYF. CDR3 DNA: TGCGCCAGCAGCTTAGGTAGGGGACAGACACTCTACGAGCAGTACTTC. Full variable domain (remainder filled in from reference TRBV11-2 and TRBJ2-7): EAGVAQSPRYKIIEKRQSVAFWCNPISGHATLYWYQQILGQGPKLLIQFQNNGVVDDSQLPKDRFSAERLKGVDSTLKIQPAKLEDSAVYLCASSLGRGQTLYEQYFGPGTRLTVT.

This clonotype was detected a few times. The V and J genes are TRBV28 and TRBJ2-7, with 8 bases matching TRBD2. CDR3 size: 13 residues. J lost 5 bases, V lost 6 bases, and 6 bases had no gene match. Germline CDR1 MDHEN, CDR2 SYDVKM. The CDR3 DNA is TGTGCCAGCAGCTCCGGGACTAGGCACGAGCAGTACTTC. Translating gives CASSSGTRHEQYF. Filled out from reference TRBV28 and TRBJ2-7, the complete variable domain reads DVKVTQSSRYLVKRTGEKVFLECVQDMDHENMFWYRQDPGLGLRLIYFSYDVKMKEKGDIPEGYSVSREKKERFSLILESASTNQTSMYLCASSSGTRHEQYFGPGTRLTVT.

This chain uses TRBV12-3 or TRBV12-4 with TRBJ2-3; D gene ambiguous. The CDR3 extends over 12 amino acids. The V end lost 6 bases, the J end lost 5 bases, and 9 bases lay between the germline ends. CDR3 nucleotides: TGTGCCAGCAGAGTTGGAGAAGATACGCAGTATTTT. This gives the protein CASRVGEDTQYF.

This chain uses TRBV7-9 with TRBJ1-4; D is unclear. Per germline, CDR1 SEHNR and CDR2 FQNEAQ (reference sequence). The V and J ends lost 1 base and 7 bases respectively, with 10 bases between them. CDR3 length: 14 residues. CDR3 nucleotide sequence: TGTGCCAGCAGCTTAGACAGCGGGTTTGAAAAACTGTTTTTT. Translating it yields CASSLDSGFEKLFF.